This is a list of T cell receptor beta chains from one sample in a study of T cell changes during pregnancy in multiple sclerosis. TCRdb's copy holds only in-frame clones and misses some; the assay was immunoSEQ multiplex PCR. Counted here are roughly 49,000 clones, roughly 93% occurring once; the ten biggest clones make up approximately 4%. Sequenced material: CD8+ T cells from peripheral blood mononuclear cells, taken after pregnancy. The source of these receptors is a female donor with multiple sclerosis, enrolled in a pregnancy study. Each CDR3 is given with its conserved first and last residue. D genes are given only for firm matches. Clone sizes are given selectively: once, few, many, or a class where the clone is expanded.

j_gene,abundance,v_gene,d_gene,CDR3aa,CDR3nt
TRBJ2-2,once,TRBV7-6,NA,CASSLFTGLTGELFF,TGTGCCAGCAGCTTATTCACAGGTCTCACCGGGGAGCTGTTTTTT
TRBJ2-7,NA,TRBV10-3,NA,CAISLRGRPEQYF,TGTGCCATCAGCTTAAGAGGGCGGCCCGAGCAGTACTTC
TRBJ2-1,NA,TRBV19,NA,CASTPRDWAYNEQFF,TGTGCCAGTACCCCCCGGGACTGGGCTTACAATGAGCAGTTCTTC
TRBJ2-3,NA,TRBV5-4,TRBD2,CASSYRLAGGSTDTQYF,TGTGCCAGCAGCTACAGACTAGCGGGGGGTAGCACAGATACGCAGTATTTT
TRBJ2-7,NA,TRBV10-2,TRBD2,CASRTSGIYEQYF,TGCGCCAGCAGAACTAGCGGGATATACGAGCAGTACTTC
TRBJ2-1,NA,TRBV5-1,NA,CASSSPRGRHNNEQFF,TGCGCCAGCAGTTCGCCTCGGGGGAGGCATAACAATGAGCAGTTCTTC
TRBJ1-3,once,TRBV18,NA,CASSPPPTLTSAGNTIYF,TGTGCCAGCTCACCACCCCCGACTTTGACTTCGGCTGGAAACACCATATATTTT
TRBJ2-3,NA,TRBV6-5,TRBD2,CASSYSTRGGEDTQYF,TGTGCCAGCAGTTACTCGACGCGGGGGGGCGAGGATACGCAGTATTTT
TRBJ2-7,NA,TRBV9,TRBD1,CASSTLGTGAYEQYF,TGTGCCAGCAGCACCCTCGGGACAGGTGCCTACGAGCAGTACTTC
TRBJ2-3,NA,TRBV29-1,NA,CSVEVSTDTQYF,TGCAGCGTTGAAGTATCCACAGATACGCAGTATTTT
TRBJ1-2,NA,TRBV9,NA,CASIGRGGSTF,TGTGCCAGCATCGGAAGGGGGGGTAGCACCTTC
TRBJ2-1,NA,TRBV7-9,TRBD2,CASIRRSLASGSTYNEQFF,TGTGCCAGCATCCGAAGGTCTTTGGCTAGCGGGAGTACCTACAATGAGCAGTTCTTC
TRBJ1-3,NA,TRBV4-3,TRBD1,CASSQEWDREVWDTIYF,TGCGCCAGCAGCCAAGAATGGGACAGGGAGGTTTGGGACACCATATATTTT
TRBJ2-7,NA,TRBV29-1,NA,CSVILQGHEQYF,TGCAGCGTAATACTACAGGGTCACGAGCAGTACTTC
TRBJ2-7,NA,TRBV7-6,NA,CASSLVGESYEQYF,TGTGCCAGCAGCCTTGTCGGGGAGTCCTACGAGCAGTACTTC
TRBJ2-1,NA,TRBV7-9,TRBD1,CASTDPGTGGNEQFF,TGTGCCAGCACCGACCCTGGGACAGGGGGCAATGAGCAGTTCTTC
TRBJ1-2,NA,TRBV4-1,NA,CASSQQPRRFNYGYTF,TGCGCCAGCAGCCAACAACCCCGGAGGTTCAACTATGGCTACACCTTC
TRBJ2-1,NA,TRBV18,TRBD1,CASSPDRESYNEQFF,TGTGCCAGCTCTCCCGACAGGGAATCCTACAATGAGCAGTTCTTC
TRBJ2-1,NA,TRBV7-6,TRBD2,CASRPGLAGGEQFF,TGTGCCAGCAGGCCTGGACTAGCGGGAGGCGAGCAGTTCTTC
TRBJ2-7,NA,TRBV5-5,NA,CASTGFYEQYF,TGTGCCAGCACAGGGTTCTACGAGCAGTACTTC
TRBJ1-5,NA,TRBV4-1,NA,CASSQVGVGGVNQPQHF,TGCGCCAGCAGCCAAGTAGGCGTTGGAGGGGTTAATCAGCCCCAGCATTTT
TRBJ1-1,NA,TRBV5-1,NA,CASSFISQGTPGTEAFF,TGCGCCAGCAGCTTTATATCGCAGGGAACCCCAGGCACTGAAGCTTTCTTT
TRBJ2-3,NA,TRBV28,TRBD1,CASRGTGTGVPDTQYF,TGTGCCAGCAGGGGAACCGGGACAGGGGTCCCAGATACGCAGTATTTT
TRBJ2-3,NA,TRBV14,TRBD2,CASSQDVLAGRADTQYF,TGTGCCAGCAGCCAAGATGTTCTAGCGGGAAGGGCAGATACGCAGTATTTT
TRBJ2-5,NA,TRBV4-1,NA,CASSQDRGQETQYF,TGCGCCAGCAGCCAAGACAGGGGCCAAGAGACCCAGTACTTC
TRBJ2-3,NA,TRBV15,NA,CATQSADTQYF,TGTGCCACCCAATCGGCAGATACGCAGTATTTT
TRBJ2-1,NA,TRBV4-2,TRBD2,CASSQEGGGAYNEQFF,TGTGCCAGCAGCCAAGAAGGCGGGGGGGCCTACAATGAGCAGTTCTTC
TRBJ1-5,NA,TRBV28,NA,CASSFGQAYQPQHF,TGTGCCAGCAGTTTCGGCCAGGCTTATCAGCCCCAGCATTTT
TRBJ1-5,NA,TRBV7-6,NA,CASSLYAGVDQPQHF,TGTGCCAGCAGCTTATATGCAGGGGTCGATCAGCCCCAGCATTTT
TRBJ2-7,once,TRBV4-3,NA,CASSQEGGAPGSEQYF,TGCGCCAGCAGCCAAGAGGGGGGGGCCCCCGGAAGTGAGCAGTACTTC
TRBJ1-4,NA,TRBV4-3,NA,CASSQDGTSNEKLFF,TGCGCCAGCAGCCAAGACGGGACTTCTAATGAAAAACTGTTTTTT
TRBJ2-3,NA,TRBV27,TRBD2,CASSLAGGSTDTQYF,TGTGCCAGCAGTTTAGCGGGAGGGAGCACAGATACGCAGTATTTT
TRBJ2-7,NA,TRBV5-4,TRBD2,CASSLGLAGAYEQYF,TGTGCCAGCAGCTTGGGACTAGCGGGAGCCTACGAGCAGTACTTC
TRBJ1-4,NA,TRBV21-1,NA,CASVPNWDRNNEKLFF,TGTGCCAGCGTCCCAAATTGGGACAGAAATAATGAAAAACTGTTTTTT
TRBJ2-7,NA,TRBV6-1,NA,CASSMDNFYEQYF,TGTGCCAGCTCGATGGACAATTTCTACGAGCAGTACTTC
TRBJ2-7,NA,TRBV4-1,NA,CASSQDLASVSYEQYF,TGCGCCAGCAGCCAAGATCTGGCTAGCGTCTCCTACGAGCAGTACTTC
TRBJ2-7,NA,TRBV11-1,NA,CASSADLSYEQYF,TGTGCCAGCAGCGCGGATCTCTCCTACGAGCAGTACTTC
TRBJ1-1,NA,TRBV6-5,NA,CASSYQTAGRAFF,TGTGCCAGCAGTTACCAGACAGCCGGAAGGGCTTTCTTT
TRBJ1-1,NA,TRBV5-1,NA,CASSLGLFGSREAFF,TGCGCCAGCAGCTTGGGTCTGTTCGGGTCCCGTGAAGCTTTCTTT
TRBJ1-1,NA,TRBV9,TRBD1,CASSTSQGSSTEAFF,TGTGCCAGCAGCACCTCACAGGGGAGTAGCACTGAAGCTTTCTTT
TRBJ2-3,NA,TRBV30,TRBD1,CAWSVTGASTDTQYF,TGTGCCTGGAGTGTTACAGGGGCTAGCACAGATACGCAGTATTTT
TRBJ1-6,NA,TRBV4-3,NA,CASSSGSSSPLHF,TGCGCCAGCTCATCAGGCTCAAGTTCACCCCTCCACTTT
TRBJ1-1,medium-sized,TRBV19,NA,CASTPGGYVNEAFF,TGTGCCAGTACCCCCGGGGGGTATGTGAATGAAGCTTTCTTT
TRBJ2-2,NA,TRBV15,NA,CATSRTSWGTGELFF,TGTGCCACCAGCAGGACTAGTTGGGGCACCGGGGAGCTGTTTTTT
TRBJ2-5,NA,TRBV7-9,TRBD2,CASSSPGLAGSWTQYF,TGTGCCAGCAGCTCTCCGGGACTAGCGGGGAGTTGGACCCAGTACTTC
TRBJ2-7,NA,TRBV4-1,TRBD1,CASSQGDRAYEQYF,TGCGCCAGCAGCCAAGGGGACAGGGCGTACGAGCAGTACTTC
TRBJ2-1,NA,TRBV13,TRBD1,CASSCRTGEAVNEQFF,TGTGCCAGCAGCTGCCGGACAGGGGAGGCAGTTAATGAGCAGTTCTTC
TRBJ1-2,NA,TRBV13,NA,CASSLQGLYGYTF,TGTGCCAGCAGCCTACAGGGCCTTTATGGCTACACCTTC
TRBJ2-7,NA,TRBV5-1,NA,CASSFWGPMYEQYF,TGCGCCAGCAGCTTCTGGGGGCCGATGTACGAGCAGTACTTC
TRBJ2-2,NA,TRBV7-3,NA,CASSFSGHKFF,TGTGCCAGCAGCTTTTCAGGCCACAAGTTTTTT